This T cell receptor beta chain was retrieved from a study of T cell repertoires in cytomegalovirus infection. As regards this clonotype: Its antigen remains unknown.

TCRdb analysed the reads with MiXCR anew, one entry per CDR3 protein. The profile covers about 110,000 distinct CDR3 sequences, with over 9.5% appearing a single time and approximately 33% taken by the ten largest. This sequence originates from a human donor in good health (CMV status not recorded). Some clones in this sample may be carry-over from other donors' samples. The sequenced sample was PBMCs, sequenced either directly or after in vitro stimulation (not recorded which).

CDR3 coding DNA: TGTGCCAGTGTTGACAGGGGAAGACCTGAAGCTTTCTTT. As protein: CASVDRGRPEAFF. J is TRBJ1-1 and V is TRBV19; 8 bases match TRBD1. Germline CDR1 LNHDA, CDR2 SQIVND (reference sequence). The CDR3 sequence is 13 residues long. V lost 8 bases, J lost 6 bases, and 8 bases stayed unmatched.